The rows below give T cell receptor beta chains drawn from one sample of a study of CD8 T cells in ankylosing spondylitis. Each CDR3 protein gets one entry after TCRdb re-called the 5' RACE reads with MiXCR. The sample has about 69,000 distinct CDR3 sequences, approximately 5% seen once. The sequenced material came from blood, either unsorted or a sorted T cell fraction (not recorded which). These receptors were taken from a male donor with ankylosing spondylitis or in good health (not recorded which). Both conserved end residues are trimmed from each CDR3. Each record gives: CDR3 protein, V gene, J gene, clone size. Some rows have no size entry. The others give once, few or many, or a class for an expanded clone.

ASTITGTVNTEAF,TRBV28,TRBJ1-1,many
ASSSRGLGEAQY,TRBV28,TRBJ2-5,.
ASSEGQAMETQY,TRBV2,TRBJ2-5,many
ASSQVGVGNEQF,TRBV3-1,TRBJ2-1,many
SARQGSALNQPQH,TRBV20-1,TRBJ1-5,many
ASSLPGTAPGKLF,TRBV28,TRBJ1-4,many
ASSRTTDTQY,TRBV7-2,TRBJ2-3,many
CARPSRLRSQQETQY,TRBV20-1,TRBJ2-5,few
ASSAQEGNTIY,TRBV7-6,TRBJ1-3,many
ASSPDRGTPRTEAF,TRBV3-1,TRBJ1-1,many
ASSFFRTDTQY,TRBV28,TRBJ2-3,many
ASSLLEGMTEAF,TRBV6-5,TRBJ1-1,many
AISEPRTGFNEQY,TRBV10-3,TRBJ2-7,many
SARARTRQSQETQY,TRBV20-1,TRBJ2-5,many
SARDRARNQETQY,TRBV20-1,TRBJ2-5,.
ASSSPPTYEQY,TRBV12-3/TRBV12-4,TRBJ2-7,many
ATSRDRTGELF,TRBV15,TRBJ2-2,.
ATGDPVSAKNIQY,TRBV10-3,TRBJ2-4,many
ASSVDWTATYEQY,TRBV9,TRBJ2-7,few
ARGSEGYT,TRBV4-2,TRBJ1-2,many
SVEYRAGGYGYT,TRBV29-1,TRBJ1-2,many
ASSLGGGWNQPQH,TRBV6-5,TRBJ1-5,many
ASSPTSGAFNEQF,TRBV7-8,TRBJ2-1,many
ASSPKGRTGELF,TRBV7-2,TRBJ2-2,many
ASSLVQGATDGYT,TRBV5-1,TRBJ1-2,many
ASSQGDRAYEQY,TRBV3-1,TRBJ2-7,many
ASSWRREKLF,TRBV28,TRBJ1-4,many
SAPTGGSYNEQF,TRBV29-1,TRBJ2-1,many
ASSLEGDEQY,TRBV5-1,TRBJ2-7,many
AISEPSQGPQETQY,TRBV10-3,TRBJ2-5,many
ASGLPVTDTQY,TRBV7-9,TRBJ2-3,.
ASSSYGTANTGELF,TRBV5-1,TRBJ2-2,many
ASSLSRLAGKYEQY,TRBV7-8,TRBJ2-7,many
ASSPPGLRATGELF,TRBV5-1,TRBJ2-2,many
ASSLGAVGSGEQY,TRBV7-3,TRBJ2-7,many
ASSEAGNNQPQH,TRBV6-1,TRBJ1-5,many
ASSLPPGGLNTEAF,TRBV7-8,TRBJ1-1,many
SARETVRYEQF,TRBV20-1,TRBJ2-1,many
ASSSTTESNQPQH,TRBV12-3/TRBV12-4,TRBJ1-5,many
ASSRTREIRSYNEQF,TRBV11-2,TRBJ2-1,many
ASSSGNSGVPS,TRBV7-2,TRBJ2-1,.